A single TCR beta chain is shown here with its context. No antigen is known for it. This entry comes from a study of OX40 agonist ivuxolimab in advanced cancers. Looking at the study overall: Partial responses were achieved by three patients, one with hepatocellular carcinoma and two with cutaneous melanoma. Study-wide results and limits: Partial responders at 0.1-3.0 mg/kg showed near-lowest clonal expansion.

Method: immunoSEQ multiplex PCR; TCRdb's copy keeps in-frame clones and lacks some. The sample lists about 20,000 clones, 80% to 90% occurring once. The germline V and J ends were trimmed by 1 base and 3 bases, with 12 bases remaining between them. There are 15 residues in the CDR3. The germline V gene encodes CDR1 SEHNR and CDR2 FQNEAQ (reference sequence). This sequence was found in an adult with an advanced solid tumor such as melanoma, head and neck, liver or kidney cancer. This specimen consisted of CD4+ or CD8+ T cells sorted from blood, obtained in a trial of the OX40 agonist ivuxolimab. J is TRBJ2-5 and V is TRBV7-9, with no clear D. CDR3 coding DNA: TGTGCCAGCAGCTTAGTACCCCGACCCAAAGAGACCCAGTACTTC. Its translation: CASSLVPRPKETQYF.